This TCR beta chain derives from a study of blood T cell repertoires in COVID-19. Study as a whole: Samples taken during acute and convalescent COVID-19 were collected in the United States, Italy and Spain. Sources were T cells, B-cell-depleted T cells, or PBMCs; the material itself was cDNA or gDNA.

Germline V gene lookup returns CDR1 SGHAT and CDR2 FQNNGV. The CDR3 runs to 16 residues. Trimming left V 5 bases short and J 0 bases short, with 17 bases between. This clone is labeled medium-sized. In the authors' methods: Reference gene primer amplification yielded estimated nucleated cell counts. Sequencing was performed with immunoSEQ multiplex PCR; in TCRdb, only in-frame clones are kept and a portion is missing. That table is the source of V, J and clone size, and D and trimming were worked out from the DNA. In the table there are over 55,000 clones, under 95% of which are singletons. The V gene is TRBV11-2, the J gene TRBJ2-7; a weak D match, TRBD2 (5 bases). The sequence derives from a human donor in a cohort sampled during active COVID-19. Sequencing input: peripheral blood. This CDR3 is CASSPEVGVSSYEQYF. As DNA, the CDR3 is TGTGCCAGCAGCCCGGAGGTGGGCGTGAGCTCCTACGAGCAGTACTTC.